This T cell receptor beta chain was retrieved from a study of cytomegalovirus exposure and HLA in healthy donors. It was with 60 Vbeta and 13 Jbeta primers that the PCR ran. In the authors' methods: In a later analysis, the count reached 76 million or so unique TCR beta chains, with approximately 11 million shared. Profiling relied on immunoSEQ multiplex PCR, and the TCRdb table lists in-frame clones only, not all of them. Clonal size and the V and J genes are those of that table, whereas D and trimming came from the DNA. The sample carries some 150,000 clones, over 75% recorded once. V lost 1 base, J lost 1 base, and 7 bases lay in between. The CDR3 sequence is 14 residues long. Germline lookup yields CDR1 MNHEY and CDR2 SMNVEV (reference sequence). Remarks on this clone: What it recognizes is unknown.

Overall study findings and caveats: In a later analysis, DRB1 alleles had the most associated TCRs; HLA-C alleles the fewest.

Sequencing was performed on PBMCs. The chain couples TRBV27 to TRBJ1-1; D may be TRBD1 (5 bases). This receptor was taken from a man aged 40-49 years in good health and CMV-seronegative. The CDR3 sequence: CASSLYQGNTEAFF. The CDR3 nucleotides are TGTGCCAGCAGTTTATACCAGGGGAACACTGAAGCTTTCTTT.